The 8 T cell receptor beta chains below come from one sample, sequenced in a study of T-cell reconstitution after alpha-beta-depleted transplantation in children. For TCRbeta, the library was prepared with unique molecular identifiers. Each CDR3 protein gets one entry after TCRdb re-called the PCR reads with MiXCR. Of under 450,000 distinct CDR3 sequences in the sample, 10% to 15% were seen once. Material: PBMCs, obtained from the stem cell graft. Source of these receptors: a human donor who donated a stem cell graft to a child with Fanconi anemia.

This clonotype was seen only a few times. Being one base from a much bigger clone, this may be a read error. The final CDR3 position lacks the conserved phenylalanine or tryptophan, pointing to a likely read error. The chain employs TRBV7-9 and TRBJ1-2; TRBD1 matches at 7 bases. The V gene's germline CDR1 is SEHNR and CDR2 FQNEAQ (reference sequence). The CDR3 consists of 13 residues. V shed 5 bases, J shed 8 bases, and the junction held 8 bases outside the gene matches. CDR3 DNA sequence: TGTGCCAGCAGCGAGGTAACAGGGGAAGGCTACACCTGC. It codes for CASSEVTGEGYTC.

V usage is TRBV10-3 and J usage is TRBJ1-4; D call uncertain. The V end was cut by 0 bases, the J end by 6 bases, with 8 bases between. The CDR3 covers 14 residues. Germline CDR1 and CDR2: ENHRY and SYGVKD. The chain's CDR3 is CAISESRADEKLFF. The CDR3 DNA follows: TGTGCCATCAGTGAGTCAAGGGCCGATGAAAAACTGTTTTTT.

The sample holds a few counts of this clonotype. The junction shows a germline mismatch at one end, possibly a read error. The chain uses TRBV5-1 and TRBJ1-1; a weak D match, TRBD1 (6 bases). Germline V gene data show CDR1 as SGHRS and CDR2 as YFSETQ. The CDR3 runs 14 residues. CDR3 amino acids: CASRLDSANTEAFF. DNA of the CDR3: TGCGCCAGCAGGTTGGACAGTGCGAACACTGAAGCTTTCTTT.

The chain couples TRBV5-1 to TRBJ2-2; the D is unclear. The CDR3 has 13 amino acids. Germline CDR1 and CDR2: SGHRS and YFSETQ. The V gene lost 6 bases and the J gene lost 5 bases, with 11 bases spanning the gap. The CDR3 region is CASIIDGTGELFF. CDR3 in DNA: TGCGCCAGCATAATAGACGGTACCGGGGAGCTGTTTTTT.

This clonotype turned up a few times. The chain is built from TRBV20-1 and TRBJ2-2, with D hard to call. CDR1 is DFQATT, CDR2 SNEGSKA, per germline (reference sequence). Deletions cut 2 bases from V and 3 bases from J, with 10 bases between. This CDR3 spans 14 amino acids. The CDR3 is CSARSRTYTGELFF. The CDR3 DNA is TGCAGTGCTAGATCTCGGACCTACACCGGGGAGCTGTTTTTT.

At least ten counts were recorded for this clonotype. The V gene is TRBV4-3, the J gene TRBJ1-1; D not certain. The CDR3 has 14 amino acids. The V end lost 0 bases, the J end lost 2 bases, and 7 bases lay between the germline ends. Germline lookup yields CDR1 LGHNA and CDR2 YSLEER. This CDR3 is CASSQDHRNTEAFF. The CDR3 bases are TGCGCCAGCAGCCAAGATCACAGAAACACTGAAGCTTTCTTT.

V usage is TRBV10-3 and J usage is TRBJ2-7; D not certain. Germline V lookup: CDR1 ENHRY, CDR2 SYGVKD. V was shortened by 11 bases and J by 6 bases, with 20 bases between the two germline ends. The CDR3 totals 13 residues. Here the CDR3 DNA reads TGTGCCTCACGGACCGACGGAGTGGGCGAGCAGTACGTC. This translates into CASRTDGVGEQYV.

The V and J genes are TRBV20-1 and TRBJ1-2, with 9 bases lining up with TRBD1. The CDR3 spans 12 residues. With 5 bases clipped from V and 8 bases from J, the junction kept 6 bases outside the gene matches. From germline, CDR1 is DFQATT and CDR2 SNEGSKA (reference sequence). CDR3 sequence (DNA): TGCAGTGCTTGGTGGACAGGGGCCGGCTACACCTTC. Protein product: CSAWWTGAGYTF.